This TCR beta chain comes out of a study of blood T cell repertoires in COVID-19. Study-wide context: Acute-phase and convalescent COVID-19 samples originated in the United States, Italy and Spain.

In the authors' methods: Reference gene primer amplification gave nucleated cell count estimates. Profiling relied on immunoSEQ multiplex PCR, and the TCRdb table lists in-frame clones only, not all of them. V and J calls and clone size are those listed in that table; D and trimming were worked out from the DNA. The data contain under 550,000 clones, about 90% of them seen just once; the ten biggest clones take up 0.7% to 1%. This receptor was obtained from a man between 18 and 29 years old with COVID-19, enrolled during active disease. Sequenced sample: peripheral blood.

CDR3 sequence: CASSSPGYTGELFF. The DNA for the CDR3 is TGTGCCAGCAGTTCCCCGGGGTACACCGGGGAGCTGTTTTTT. The V call is TRBV6-5, the J call TRBJ2-2, with D possibly being TRBD2 (5 bases). Trimming stripped 4 bases from V and 3 bases from J, with 9 bases between. This CDR3 contains 14 residues. The germline V gene encodes CDR1 MNHEY and CDR2 SVGAGI.